What follows are 19 T cell receptor beta chains derived from one specimen sequenced in a study of blood T cell repertoires in COVID-19. TCRdb's copy holds only in-frame clones and misses some; the assay was immunoSEQ multiplex PCR. The sample has roughly 49,000 clones; around 87% are singletons. The specimen sequenced was peripheral blood. The receptor set was obtained from a man in his forties or fifties with active COVID-19.

This clone appeared a single time. The chain couples TRBV13 to TRBJ2-7; D is ambiguous. Germline values: CDR1 PRHDT, CDR2 FYEKMQ (reference sequence). The CDR3 consists of 13 residues. V shed 3 bases and J shed 0 bases, with 6 bases lying between them. This CDR3 is CASSFYSSYEQYF. CDR3 nucleotides: TGTGCCAGCAGCTTTTACAGCTCCTACGAGCAGTACTTC. The full variable domain, with the rest looked up from reference TRBV13 and TRBJ2-7, is AAGVIQSPRHLIKEKRETATLKCYPIPRHDTVYWYQQGPGQDPQFLISFYEKMQSDKGSIPDRFSAQQFSDYHSELNMSSLELGDSALYFCASSFYSSYEQYFGPGTRLTVT.

V and J are TRBV5-4 and TRBJ2-5, with TRBD2 identical over 7 bases. Trimming took 8 bases from V and 4 from J; bases not matched to a gene: 5. CDR1 is SGHNT, CDR2 YYREEE, per germline (reference sequence). The CDR3 is made up of 12 amino acids. Here the CDR3 DNA reads TGTGCCAGACTCCGGGGGGTAGAGACCCAGTACTTC. Translated: CARLRGVETQYF.

The chain recombines TRBV9 with TRBJ2-5, with 8 bases that match TRBD1. The CDR3 has 16 residues. The J segment lost 5 bases and the V segment lost 2 bases, leaving 11 bases of the junction unmatched. CDR1 and CDR2 (germline): SGDLS, YYNGEE. CDR3 residues: CASSVSSSGGGETQYF. CDR3 coding DNA: TGTGCCAGCAGCGTCTCATCATCAGGGGGCGGGGAGACCCAGTACTTC. Drawing the rest from reference TRBV9 and TRBJ2-5, the complete variable domain is DSGVTQTPKHLITATGQRVTLRCSPRSGDLSVYWYQQSLDQGLQFLIQYYNGEERAKGNILERFSAQQFPDLHSELNLSSLELGDSALYFCASSVSSSGGGETQYFGPGTRLLVL.

This sequence joins TRBV10-1 and TRBJ1-1, with D possibly being TRBD1 (5 bases). The CDR3 has 13 residues. Germline V gene sequence: CDR1 WNHNN, CDR2 SYGVQD (reference sequence). The V end lost 5 bases, the J end lost 4 bases, and 11 bases lay between the germline ends. Here the CDR3 reads CASSPQQGTEAFF. The CDR3 nucleotides are TGCGCCAGCAGTCCGCAGCAGGGCACTGAAGCTTTCTTT.

The chain couples TRBV7-9 to TRBJ2-1, with 12 bases lining up with TRBD2. Germline V gene sequence: CDR1 SEHNR, CDR2 FQNEAQ (reference sequence). V shed 5 bases, J shed 8 bases, and the junction held 7 bases outside the gene matches. The CDR3 has 15 residues. CDR3 amino acids: CASSLTSGGGDEQFF. DNA of the CDR3: TGTGCCAGCAGCCTGACTAGCGGGGGCGGGGATGAGCAGTTCTTC.

The chain has TRBV4-1 and TRBJ1-1; D might be TRBD1 (6 bases). V was shortened by 4 bases and J by 0 bases, with 9 bases between the two germline ends. Germline lookup yields CDR1 MGHRA and CDR2 YSYEKL. CDR3 length: 14 amino acids. The CDR3 bases are TGCGCCAGCAGCCTTAACAGGGTGAACACTGAAGCTTTCTTT. This translates into CASSLNRVNTEAFF.

The chain combines TRBV7-2 with TRBJ1-1, with 8 bases matching TRBD1. This CDR3 spans 14 amino acids. The V segment lost 5 bases and the J segment 4 bases; nucleotides outside the gene matches: 6. Germline-derived CDR1 and CDR2 are SGHTA and FQGNSA. The CDR3 DNA reads as TGTGCCAGCAGCGCCGAGACAGGGGTCACTGAAGCTTTCTTT. Translated, it gives CASSAETGVTEAFF.

V and J are TRBV5-1 and TRBJ2-1; D possibly corresponds to TRBD1 (6 bases). CDR3 length equals 15 residues. CDR1 and CDR2 (germline): SGHRS, YFSETQ. Trimming removed 4 bases at V and 1 base at J, with 12 bases between. The CDR3 DNA reads as TGCGCCAGCAGCACGAACGGACAGTCCTACAATGAGCAGTTCTTC. This sequence encodes CASSTNGQSYNEQFF.

J is TRBJ1-1 and V is TRBV11-3; tentative D call: TRBD1 (6 bases). Between the trimmed V and J ends, which lost 0 bases and 8 bases, there was a span of 16 bases. Germline CDR1 reads SGHNT; CDR2 reads YENEEA. The CDR3 is 15 residues long. The CDR3 sequence: CASSLDGAGASEAFF. The CDR3 DNA follows: TGTGCCAGCAGCTTAGATGGGGCAGGGGCTTCCGAAGCTTTCTTT.

This chain links TRBV11-2 with TRBJ2-1; TRBD2 aligns across 14 bases. V gave up 8 bases and J gave up 1 base; unmatched junction bases: 7. This CDR3 is built from 17 residues. Germline values: CDR1 SGHAT, CDR2 FQNNGV. The CDR3 bases are TGTGCCAGCGGACTAGCGGGGGGATTGATGTCCTACAATGAGCAGTTCTTC. Translation gives CASGLAGGLMSYNEQFF.

This clone showed up just a few times. The chain couples TRBV7-2 to TRBJ1-1; tentative D call: TRBD1 (6 bases). The CDR3 sequence is 13 residues long. V lost 8 bases, J lost 3 bases, and 13 bases lay in between. The germline V gene encodes CDR1 SGHTA and CDR2 FQGNSA. The CDR3 region has the DNA TGTGCCAGCCCGCCAGGGGCCCACACTGAAGCTTTCTTT. Protein: CASPPGAHTEAFF.

This chain links TRBV7-9 with TRBJ2-7, with 10 bases aligning to TRBD2. This CDR3 has 14 residues. Germline-derived CDR1 and CDR2 are SEHNR and FQNEAQ (reference sequence). V shed 5 bases and J 7 bases; nucleotides not matched to a gene: 8. CDR3 in DNA: TGTGCCAGCAGCCCGGACGGACTAGCGGCAGAGCAGTACTTC. Protein sequence: CASSPDGLAAEQYF.

The CDR3, as DNA: TGTGCCAGCAGCACAGGCGGGGTAGGGGAGGTCGGGGAGCTGTTTTTT. It specifies CASSTGGVGEVGELFF. This rearrangement joins TRBV5-5 to TRBJ2-2; tentative D call: TRBD2 (6 bases). The length of the CDR3 is 16 residues. Germline values: CDR1 SGHKS, CDR2 YYEKEE (reference sequence). Trimming shortened V by 4 bases and J by 7 bases, and 20 bases separated the two germline ends.

This chain uses TRBV7-9 with TRBJ1-6; 7 nucleotides match TRBD1. J was trimmed by 6 bases and V by 4 bases; bases with no gene match: 9. The CDR3 length is 16 residues. Germline lookup yields CDR1 SEHNR and CDR2 FQNEAQ (reference sequence). CDR3 residues: CASSSKEGQANSPLHF. The CDR3 DNA reads TGTGCCAGCAGCTCCAAAGAAGGACAGGCTAATTCACCCCTCCACTTT.

This clone was observed once. This rearrangement joins TRBV5-4 to TRBJ1-4; D gene uncertain. Trimming cost V 1 base and J 6 bases, with 7 bases left between them. Germline V lookup: CDR1 SGHNT, CDR2 YYREEE (reference sequence). This CDR3 region has 13 residues. In DNA, the CDR3 is TGTGCCAGCAGCTTGTGGGAGGATGAAAAACTGTTTTTT. Translating it yields CASSLWEDEKLFF.

This clone was seen a few times. V is TRBV5-5 and J is TRBJ1-2; D gene ambiguous. CDR3 length: 13 amino acids. The V and J ends lost 3 bases and 8 bases respectively, with 14 bases between them. Germline values: CDR1 SGHKS, CDR2 YYEKEE (reference sequence). The CDR3 loop is CASSWSRFGGYTF. The DNA of the CDR3 is TGTGCCAGCAGCTGGAGTCGATTTGGGGGCTACACCTTC.

The V gene is TRBV19, the J gene TRBJ1-6, with 11 bases identical to TRBD1. The CDR3 consists of 19 residues. The trim removed 5 bases at V and 3 bases at J, leaving 12 bases unmatched. Germline V gene sequence: CDR1 LNHDA, CDR2 SQIVND (reference sequence). In nucleotides, the CDR3 is TGTGCCAGTAGTGTCGTCCGAGGACAGGGGGCCGGCTATAATTCACCCCTCCACTTT. Amino acid sequence: CASSVVRGQGAGYNSPLHF.

V usage is TRBV7-9 and J usage is TRBJ2-1; 7 bases are shared with TRBD1. Germline CDR1 SEHNR, CDR2 FQNEAQ (reference sequence). This CDR3 contains 15 residues. V shed 3 bases, J shed 3 bases, and the junction held 5 bases outside the gene matches. The CDR3, as DNA: TGTGCCAGCAGCTTGCCGGGACAGATCTACAATGAGCAGTTCTTC. Amino acid sequence: CASSLPGQIYNEQFF.

The genes are TRBV29-1 and TRBJ1-1; 7 bases map to TRBD1. V lost 0 bases to trimming and J lost 4 bases; unmatched junction nucleotides: 2. This CDR3 has 13 amino acids. Germline assignment: CDR1 SQVTM and CDR2 ANQGSEA. CDR3 residues: CSVEDRGSTEAFF. The DNA of the CDR3 is TGCAGCGTTGAAGACAGGGGGAGCACTGAAGCTTTCTTT.